The present TCR beta chain was sequenced within a study of immune evolution from preneoplasia to lung adenocarcinoma. This table comes from immunoSEQ multiplex PCR, and its TCRdb copy is limited to in-frame clones, with some not included. In the table there are thousands of clones, 70% to 80% of which are singletons. Histologic diagnosis was independently verified by two lung pathologists. As concerns this clone: The antigen is unknown.

The ends were cut back, 0 bases at V and 7 bases at J, with 19 bases in the middle. The germline V gene has CDR1 SGHDT and CDR2 YYEEEE. The CDR3 extends over 16 amino acids. Study-level findings and limits: Normal lung had highest clonality; later lesions appeared denser, more diverse. From normal lung to invasive adenocarcinoma, top clone frequencies appeared to decrease.

The receptor comes from a person aged 60 to 80 with lung adenocarcinoma. J is TRBJ1-2 and V is TRBV5-6, with a possible D match to TRBD1 (6 bases). Sequencing input: FFPE adjacent normal lung tissue. CDR3 loop: CASSLAGVARHRGYTF. The CDR3 DNA sequence: TGTGCCAGCAGCTTGGCAGGGGTCGCGAGGCATCGTGGCTACACCTTC.